The rows below give T cell receptor beta chains drawn from one sample of a study of T cells in Graves' hyperthyroidism and ophthalmopathy. TCRdb reprocessed the multiplex PCR reads with MiXCR, giving one entry per CDR3 protein. The repertoire holds about 360,000 distinct CDR3 sequences, 13% seen once, with less than 10% in the top ten. The sequenced sample consisted of blood. The receptors stem from a woman in her late teens or twenties with Graves' hyperthyroidism. Both conserved end residues are part of each CDR3. A D gene is named only where the DNA matches it firmly. For some rows the clone size is stated as once, few or many, or as a class when expanded; others skip it.

J: TRBJ2-5; D: TRBD1; V: TRBV28; size: many; CDR3: CASRPTGIQETQYF; DNA: TGTGCCAGCAGACCGACAGGGATACAAGAGACCCAGTACTTC
J: TRBJ2-2; D: -; V: TRBV7-9; size: many; CDR3: CASVEGKAHTGELFF; DNA: TGTGCCAGCGTCGAAGGGAAGGCCCATACCGGGGAGCTGTTTTTT
J: TRBJ2-7; D: -; V: TRBV27; size: few; CDR3: CASSFSGTDYEQYF; DNA: TGTGCCAGCAGTTTCAGCGGCACCGATTACGAGCAGTACTTC
J: TRBJ1-4; D: -; V: TRBV18; size: many; CDR3: CASSRGRLNEKLFF; DNA: TGTGCCAGCTCACGCGGACGGCTTAATGAAAAACTGTTTTTT
J: TRBJ1-2; D: -; V: TRBV7-9; size: few; CDR3: CASSLQRNPRGYTF; DNA: TGTGCCAGCAGCTTACAGAGAAACCCCCGTGGCTACACCTTC
J: TRBJ2-5; D: TRBD1; V: TRBV28; size: many; CDR3: CASSSPQDRGQTQYF; DNA: TGTGCCAGCTCGTCTCCCCAGGACAGGGGACAGACCCAGTACTTC
J: TRBJ2-3; D: -; V: TRBV7-9; size: few; CDR3: CASSLGGDLTDTQYF; DNA: TGTGCCAGCAGCTTAGGGGGGGACCTCACAGATACGCAGTATTTT
J: TRBJ2-5; D: -; V: TRBV6-2/TRBV6-3; size: few; CDR3: CASSRGTLGETQYF; DNA: TGTGCCAGCAGCAGGGGTACTCTGGGGGAGACCCAGTACTTC
J: TRBJ1-6; D: TRBD1; V: TRBV4-2; size: -; CDR3: CASSQDSPDRVSPLHF; DNA: TGTGCCAGCAGCCAAGACTCCCCGGACAGGGTTTCTCCCCTCCACTTT
J: TRBJ1-1; D: -; V: TRBV6-2/TRBV6-3; size: many; CDR3: CASSLLWDISDTEAFF; DNA: TGTGCCAGCAGTCTCCTTTGGGACATCTCGGACACTGAAGCTTTCTTT
J: TRBJ2-4; D: -; V: TRBV20-1; size: many; CDR3: CSAHRVPQNIQYF; DNA: TGCAGTGCTCACCGGGTCCCACAAAACATTCAGTACTTC
J: TRBJ1-4; D: TRBD1; V: TRBV9; size: few; CDR3: CASSVGGTVNEKLFF; DNA: TGTGCCAGCAGCGTAGGAGGGACAGTTAATGAAAAACTGTTTTTT
J: TRBJ2-3; D: -; V: TRBV19; size: many; CDR3: CASSINPSTDTQYF; DNA: TGTGCCAGTAGTATCAACCCTAGCACAGATACGCAGTATTTT
J: TRBJ2-7; D: -; V: TRBV12-3/TRBV12-4; size: many; CDR3: CASSYVSGRPSSYEQYF; DNA: TGTGCCAGCAGCTACGTGTCGGGCAGGCCGAGCTCCTACGAGCAGTACTTC
J: TRBJ1-4; D: TRBD1; V: TRBV6-1; size: few; CDR3: CASSTNRGTNEKLFF; DNA: TGTGCCAGCAGTACTAACAGGGGGACTAATGAAAAACTGTTTTTT
J: TRBJ2-3; D: TRBD2; V: TRBV5-1; size: few; CDR3: CASSLGPGGTADTQYF; DNA: TGCGCCAGCAGCTTGGGACCCGGGGGGACTGCGGATACGCAGTATTTT
J: TRBJ1-2; D: -; V: TRBV20-1; size: few; CDR3: CSARDIQGYNYGYTF; DNA: TGCAGTGCTAGAGATATCCAGGGATATAACTATGGCTACACCTTC
J: TRBJ1-1; D: -; V: TRBV6-1; size: many; CDR3: CASSSGPNPMNTEAFF; DNA: TGTGCCAGCAGTAGCGGACCCAACCCGATGAACACTGAAGCTTTCTTT
J: TRBJ2-1; D: -; V: TRBV18; size: many; CDR3: CASSLAVNHNEQFF; DNA: TGTGCCAGCTCCCTAGCCGTAAATCACAATGAGCAGTTCTTC
J: TRBJ1-1; D: -; V: TRBV4-1; size: few; CDR3: CASSPGRGSNTEAFF; DNA: TGCGCCAGCAGCCCCGGGCGGGGATCGAACACTGAAGCTTTCTTT
J: TRBJ1-1; D: -; V: TRBV2; size: many; CDR3: CASSGRGPNTEAFF; DNA: TGTGCCAGCAGTGGACGGGGTCCGAACACTGAAGCTTTCTTT
J: TRBJ2-7; D: TRBD2; V: TRBV11-2; size: many; CDR3: CASSLSRTSGRNEQYF; DNA: TGTGCCAGCAGCTTAAGCCGGACTAGCGGGAGGAATGAGCAGTACTTC
J: TRBJ2-7; D: TRBD1; V: TRBV20-1; size: many; CDR3: CSARSPGQPYEQYF; DNA: TGCAGTGCTAGATCCCCGGGACAGCCCTACGAGCAGTACTTC
J: TRBJ1-2; D: -; V: TRBV19; size: many; CDR3: CATSLRVAELDYGYTF; DNA: TGTGCCACCTCCCTGAGAGTAGCCGAGTTGGACTATGGCTACACCTTC
J: TRBJ1-2; D: -; V: TRBV14; size: -; CDR3: CASSQEPSYGYTF; DNA: TGTGCCAGCAGCCAAGAGCCTTCGTATGGCTACACCTTC
J: TRBJ2-7; D: TRBD1; V: TRBV6-1; size: -; CDR3: CASSYNRDRGNYEQYF; DNA: TGTGCCAGCAGTTATAACCGGGACAGGGGAAACTACGAGCAGTACTTC
J: TRBJ2-5; D: TRBD1; V: TRBV5-6; size: many; CDR3: CASSVRQGASETQYF; DNA: TGTGCCAGCAGCGTCCGACAGGGGGCGAGCGAGACCCAGTACTTC
J: TRBJ1-4; D: -; V: TRBV12-3/TRBV12-4; size: many; CDR3: CASALGLTTNEKLFF; DNA: TGTGCCAGCGCTCTGGGGCTTACAACTAATGAAAAACTGTTTTTT
J: TRBJ2-3; D: -; V: TRBV9; size: many; CDR3: CASSVGRSGGLTDTQYF; DNA: TGTGCCAGCAGCGTAGGAAGGTCGGGGGGCTTAACAGATACGCAGTATTTT
J: TRBJ1-4; D: -; V: TRBV6-1; size: few; CDR3: CASSLGPVNEKLFF; DNA: TGTGCCAGCAGCCTGGGACCGGTTAATGAAAAACTGTTTTTT
J: TRBJ2-7; D: -; V: TRBV5-5; size: few; CDR3: CASSWSRGYEQYF; DNA: TGTGCCAGCAGCTGGTCCCGGGGTTACGAGCAGTACTTC
J: TRBJ2-3; D: -; V: TRBV13; size: few; CDR3: CASSSPVAATQYF; DNA: TGTGCCAGCAGCTCACCCGTGGCAGCTACGCAGTATTTT
J: TRBJ1-1; D: -; V: TRBV7-9; size: -; CDR3: CASSLHGGPEAFF; DNA: TGTGCCAGCAGCTTACACGGGGGCCCTGAAGCTTTCTTT
J: TRBJ2-1; D: -; V: TRBV20-1; size: many; CDR3: CSATRDPYNEQFF; DNA: TGCAGTGCAACGCGGGACCCATACAATGAGCAGTTCTTC
J: TRBJ2-3; D: -; V: TRBV29-1; size: few; CDR3: CSVELESSGTQYF; DNA: TGCAGCGTTGAACTAGAATCGTCAGGTACGCAGTATTTT
J: TRBJ2-3; D: TRBD2; V: TRBV5-8; size: few; CDR3: CATPPRGLAGFSHTQYF; DNA: TGTGCCACCCCTCCTCGGGGACTAGCGGGGTTTTCACATACGCAGTATTTT
J: TRBJ1-3; D: -; V: TRBV2; size: many; CDR3: CASSEVIRGNTIYF; DNA: TGTGCCAGCAGTGAGGTCATTCGTGGAAACACCATATATTTT
J: TRBJ1-3; D: -; V: TRBV3-1; size: many; CDR3: CASSQDTLGNTIYF; DNA: TGTGCCAGCAGCCAAGATACACTGGGAAACACCATATATTTT
J: TRBJ2-7; D: -; V: TRBV5-1; size: few; CDR3: CASSVGASYEQYF; DNA: TGCGCCAGCAGTGTCGGAGCCTCCTACGAGCAGTACTTC
J: TRBJ1-1; D: TRBD1; V: TRBV25-1; size: few; CDR3: CASSAQRQGASTEAFF; DNA: TGTGCCAGCTCCGCCCAGAGACAGGGGGCCAGCACTGAAGCTTTCTTT
J: TRBJ2-7; D: TRBD1; V: TRBV6-2/TRBV6-3; size: many; CDR3: CASSYLQGARYEQYF; DNA: TGTGCCAGCAGTTACCTTCAGGGGGCGCGTTACGAGCAGTACTTC
J: TRBJ2-7; D: TRBD1; V: TRBV28; size: many; CDR3: CASRWARGTYEQYF; DNA: TGTGCCAGCAGGTGGGCCAGGGGGACCTACGAGCAGTACTTC
J: TRBJ2-7; D: -; V: TRBV20-1; size: many; CDR3: CSASIAGTLPYEQYF; DNA: TGCAGTGCTTCCATCGCCGGGACATTGCCTTACGAGCAGTACTTC
J: TRBJ1-6; D: -; V: TRBV3-1; size: many; CDR3: CASSRGSQSNSPLHF; DNA: TGTGCCAGCAGCCGGGGGTCGCAGAGCAATTCACCCCTCCACTTT
J: TRBJ1-5; D: -; V: TRBV4-1; size: -; CDR3: CASSQVGWQTNQPQHF; DNA: TGCGCCAGCAGCCAAGTCGGTTGGCAGACCAATCAGCCCCAGCATTTT
J: TRBJ1-2; D: -; V: TRBV19; size: many; CDR3: CASSRERNYGYTF; DNA: TGTGCCAGTAGTCGGGAAAGAAACTATGGCTACACCTTC
J: TRBJ2-1; D: -; V: TRBV7-9; size: -; CDR3: CASSRGFRLVNEQFF; DNA: TGTGCCAGCTCCCGGGGGTTTAGGTTGGTGAATGAGCAGTTCTTC
J: TRBJ2-1; D: TRBD2; V: TRBV10-3; size: many; CDR3: CAISGGSGNDEQFF; DNA: TGTGCCATCAGTGGAGGTAGCGGGAATGATGAGCAGTTCTTC
J: TRBJ1-5; D: -; V: TRBV28; size: -; CDR3: CASSQLEGNPLSHQPQHF; DNA: TGTGCCAGCAGCCAATTGGAGGGAAACCCCCTTTCTCATCAGCCCCAGCATTTT
J: TRBJ2-7; D: -; V: TRBV20-1; size: many; CDR3: CSALDAARAYYEQYF; DNA: TGCAGTGCTTTAGACGCGGCGCGGGCCTACTACGAGCAGTACTTC
J: TRBJ1-1; D: -; V: TRBV6-5; size: many; CDR3: CASSYSIKDTEAFF; DNA: TGTGCCAGCAGTTACTCGATCAAGGACACTGAAGCTTTCTTT
J: TRBJ2-7; D: -; V: TRBV9; size: many; CDR3: CASSVGNSNYEQYF; DNA: TGTGCCAGCAGCGTAGGGAACTCGAACTACGAGCAGTACTTC
J: TRBJ2-4; D: TRBD2; V: TRBV20-1; size: many; CDR3: CSASGGRAEIGIQYF; DNA: TGCAGTGCTAGTGGCGGGAGGGCCGAGATAGGCATTCAGTACTTC
J: TRBJ1-1; D: TRBD1; V: TRBV19; size: many; CDR3: CASSIRTGMAFF; DNA: TGTGCCAGTAGTATCAGGACAGGAATGGCTTTCTTT
J: TRBJ1-4; D: -; V: TRBV7-9; size: many; CDR3: CASSSGAWVTNEKLFF; DNA: TGTGCCAGCAGCTCAGGCGCATGGGTAACTAATGAAAAACTGTTTTTT
J: TRBJ2-3; D: TRBD2; V: TRBV20-1; size: -; CDR3: CSARGGGGFSTDTQYF; DNA: TGCAGTGCTAGAGGCGGGGGGGGTTTTAGCACAGATACGCAGTATTTT
J: TRBJ2-7; D: -; V: TRBV7-2; size: many; CDR3: CASSLSVGVVQNEQYF; DNA: TGTGCCAGCAGCTTATCGGTGGGAGTGGTTCAAAACGAGCAGTACTTC